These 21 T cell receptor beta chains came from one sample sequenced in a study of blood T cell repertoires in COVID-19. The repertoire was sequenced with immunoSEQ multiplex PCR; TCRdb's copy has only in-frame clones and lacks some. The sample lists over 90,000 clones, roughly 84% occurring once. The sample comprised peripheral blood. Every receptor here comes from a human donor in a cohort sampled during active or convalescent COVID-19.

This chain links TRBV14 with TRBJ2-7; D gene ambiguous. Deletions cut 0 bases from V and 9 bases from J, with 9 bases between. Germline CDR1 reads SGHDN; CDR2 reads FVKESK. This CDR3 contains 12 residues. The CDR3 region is CASSQEPVRQYF. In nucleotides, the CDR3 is TGTGCCAGCAGCCAAGAGCCAGTCAGGCAGTACTTC. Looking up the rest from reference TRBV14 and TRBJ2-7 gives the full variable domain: EAGVTQFPSHSVIEKGQTVTLRCDPISGHDNLYWYRRVMGKEIKFLLHFVKESKQDESGMPNNRFLAERTGGTYSTLKVQPAELEDSGVYFCASSQEPVRQYFGPGTRLTVT.

CDR3 protein: CASSLDREYGYTF. CDR3 DNA: TGTGCCAGCAGTTTGGACAGGGAATATGGCTACACCTTC. The chain joins TRBV7-3 to TRBJ1-2; 8 nucleotides agree with TRBD1. The CDR3 is 13 amino acids. Per the germline V gene, CDR1 is SGHTA and CDR2 is FQGTGA. With V trimmed by 6 bases and J by 5 bases, 5 bases remained unmatched.

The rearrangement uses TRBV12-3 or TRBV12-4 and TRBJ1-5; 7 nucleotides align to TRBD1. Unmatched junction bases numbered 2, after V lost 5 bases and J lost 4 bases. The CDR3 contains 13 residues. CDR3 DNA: TGTGCCAGCAGTCAGACAGGGAATCAGCCCCAGCATTTT. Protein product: CASSQTGNQPQHF.

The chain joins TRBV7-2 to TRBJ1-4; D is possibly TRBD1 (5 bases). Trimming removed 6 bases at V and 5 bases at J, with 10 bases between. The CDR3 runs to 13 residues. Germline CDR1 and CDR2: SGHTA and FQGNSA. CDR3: CASRVGANEKLFF. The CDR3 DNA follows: TGTGCCAGCAGGGTAGGGGCAAATGAAAAACTGTTTTTT.

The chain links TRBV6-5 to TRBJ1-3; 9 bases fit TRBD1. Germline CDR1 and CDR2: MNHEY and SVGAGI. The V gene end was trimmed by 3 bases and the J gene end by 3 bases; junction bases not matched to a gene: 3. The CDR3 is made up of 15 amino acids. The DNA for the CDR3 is TGTGCCAGCAGTTATAGACAGGGGGTTGGAAACACCATATATTTT. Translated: CASSYRQGVGNTIYF.

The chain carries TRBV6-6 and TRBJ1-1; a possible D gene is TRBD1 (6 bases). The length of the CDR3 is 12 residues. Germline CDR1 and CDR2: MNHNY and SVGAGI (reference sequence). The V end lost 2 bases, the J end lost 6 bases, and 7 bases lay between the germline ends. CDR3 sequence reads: CASSYGGSEAFF. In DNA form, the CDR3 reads TGTGCCAGCAGTTACGGGGGCTCTGAAGCTTTCTTT.

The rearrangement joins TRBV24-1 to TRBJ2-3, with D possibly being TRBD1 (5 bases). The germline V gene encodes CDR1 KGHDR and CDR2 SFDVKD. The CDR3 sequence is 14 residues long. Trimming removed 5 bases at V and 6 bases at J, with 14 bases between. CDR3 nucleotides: TGTGCCACCAGTGGAGAAAGGGGTGTGGATACGCAGTATTTT. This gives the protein CATSGERGVDTQYF.

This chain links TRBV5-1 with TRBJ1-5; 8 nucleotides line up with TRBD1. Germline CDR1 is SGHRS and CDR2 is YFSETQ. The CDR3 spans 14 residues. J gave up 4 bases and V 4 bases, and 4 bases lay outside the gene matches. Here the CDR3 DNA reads TGCGCCAGCAGCGGCGGACAGGGAAATCAGCCCCAGCATTTT. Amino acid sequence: CASSGGQGNQPQHF. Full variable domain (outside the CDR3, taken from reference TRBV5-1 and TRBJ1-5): KAGVTQTPRYLIKTRGQQVTLSCSPISGHRSVSWYQQTPGQGLQFLFEYFSETQRNKGNFPGRFSGRQFSNSRSEMNVSTLELGDSALYLCASSGGQGNQPQHFGDGTRLSIL.

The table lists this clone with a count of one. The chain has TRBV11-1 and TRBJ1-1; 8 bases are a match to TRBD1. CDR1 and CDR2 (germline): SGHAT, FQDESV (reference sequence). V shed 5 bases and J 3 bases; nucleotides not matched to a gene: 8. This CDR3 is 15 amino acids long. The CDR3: CASSPRTGWDTEAFF. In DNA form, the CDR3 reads TGTGCCAGCAGCCCCCGGACAGGGTGGGACACTGAAGCTTTCTTT.

CDR3 bases: TGTGCCAGCTCCAAGGACAGATTGAACACTGAAGCTTTCTTT. Protein sequence: CASSKDRLNTEAFF. The chain employs TRBV18 and TRBJ1-1; a possible D gene is TRBD1 (6 bases). In germline, CDR1 is KGHSH, CDR2 LQKENI. Between the trimmed V and J ends, which lost 6 bases and 0 bases, there was a span of 11 bases. This CDR3 region has 14 residues.

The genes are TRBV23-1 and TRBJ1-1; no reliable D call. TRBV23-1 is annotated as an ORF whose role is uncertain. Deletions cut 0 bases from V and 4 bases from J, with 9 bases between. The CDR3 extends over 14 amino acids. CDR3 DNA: TGCGCCAGCAGTCAATCGGGAGGGCCCACTGAAGCTTTCTTT. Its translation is CASSQSGGPTEAFF.

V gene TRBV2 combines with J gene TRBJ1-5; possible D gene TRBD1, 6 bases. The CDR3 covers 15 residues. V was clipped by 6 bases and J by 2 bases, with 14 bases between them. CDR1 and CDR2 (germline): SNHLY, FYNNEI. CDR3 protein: CASRTGGGGNQPQHF. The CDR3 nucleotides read TGTGCCAGCAGGACGGGAGGGGGAGGCAATCAGCCCCAGCATTTT.

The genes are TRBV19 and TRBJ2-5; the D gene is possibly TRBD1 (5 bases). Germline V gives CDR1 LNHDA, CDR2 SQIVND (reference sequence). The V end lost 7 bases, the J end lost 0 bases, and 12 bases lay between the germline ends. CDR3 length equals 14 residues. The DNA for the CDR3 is TGTGCCAGTAAGCCGGACACTTACCAAGAGACCCAGTACTTC. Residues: CASKPDTYQETQYF.

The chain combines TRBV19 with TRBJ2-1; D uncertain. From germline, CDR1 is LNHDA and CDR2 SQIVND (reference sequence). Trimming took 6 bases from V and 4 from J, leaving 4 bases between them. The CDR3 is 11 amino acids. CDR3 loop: CASRQYNEQFF. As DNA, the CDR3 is TGTGCCAGTAGACAGTACAATGAGCAGTTCTTC.

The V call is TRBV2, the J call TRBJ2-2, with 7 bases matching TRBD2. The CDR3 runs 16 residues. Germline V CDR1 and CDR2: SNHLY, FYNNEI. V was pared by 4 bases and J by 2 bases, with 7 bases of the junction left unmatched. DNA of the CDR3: TGTGCCAGCAGTGTCCAGCGGGGCACAAACACCGGGGAGCTGTTTTTT. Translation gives CASSVQRGTNTGELFF.

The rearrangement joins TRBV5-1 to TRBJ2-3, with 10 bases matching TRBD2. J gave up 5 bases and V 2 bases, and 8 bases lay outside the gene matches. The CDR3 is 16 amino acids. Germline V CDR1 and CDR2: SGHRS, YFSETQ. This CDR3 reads CASSLTSGVNQDTQYF. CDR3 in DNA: TGCGCCAGCAGCTTAACTAGCGGGGTTAATCAAGATACGCAGTATTTT. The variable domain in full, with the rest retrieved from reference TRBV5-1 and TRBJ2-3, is KAGVTQTPRYLIKTRGQQVTLSCSPISGHRSVSWYQQTPGQGLQFLFEYFSETQRNKGNFPGRFSGRQFSNSRSEMNVSTLELGDSALYLCASSLTSGVNQDTQYFGPGTRLTVL.

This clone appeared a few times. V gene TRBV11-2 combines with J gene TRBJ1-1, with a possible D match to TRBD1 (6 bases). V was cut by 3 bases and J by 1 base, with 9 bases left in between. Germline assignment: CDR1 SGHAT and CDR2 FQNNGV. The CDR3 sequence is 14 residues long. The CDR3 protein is CASSLGQKNTEAFF. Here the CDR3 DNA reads TGTGCCAGCAGCTTGGGACAAAAGAACACTGAAGCTTTCTTT.

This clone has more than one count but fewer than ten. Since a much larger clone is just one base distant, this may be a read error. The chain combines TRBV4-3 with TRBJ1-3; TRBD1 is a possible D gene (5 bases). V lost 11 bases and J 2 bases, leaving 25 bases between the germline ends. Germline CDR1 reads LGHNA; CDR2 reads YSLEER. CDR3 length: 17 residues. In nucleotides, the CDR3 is TGCGCCCCCTGCCCCCGGTGGGGGGGACGTCCTGGAAACACCATATATTTT. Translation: CAPCPRWGGRPGNTIYF.

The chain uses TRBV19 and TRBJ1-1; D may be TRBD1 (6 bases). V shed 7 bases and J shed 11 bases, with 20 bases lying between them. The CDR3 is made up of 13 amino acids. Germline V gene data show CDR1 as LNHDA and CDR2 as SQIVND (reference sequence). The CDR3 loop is CASNPGQRGTAFF. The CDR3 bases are TGTGCCAGTAATCCCGGACAGAGGGGGACGGCTTTCTTT.

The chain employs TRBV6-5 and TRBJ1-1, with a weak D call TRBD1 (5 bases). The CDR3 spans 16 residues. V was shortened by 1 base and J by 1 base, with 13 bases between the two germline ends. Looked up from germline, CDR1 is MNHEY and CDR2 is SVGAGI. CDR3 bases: TGTGCCAGCAGTTACTGGGCAGGGTGGGAGAACACTGAAGCTTTCTTT. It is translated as CASSYWAGWENTEAFF.

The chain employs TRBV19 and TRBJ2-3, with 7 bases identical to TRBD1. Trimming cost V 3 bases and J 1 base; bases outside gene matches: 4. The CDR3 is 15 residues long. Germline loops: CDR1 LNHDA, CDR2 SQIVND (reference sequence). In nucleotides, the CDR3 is TGTGCCAGTAGTATGAAGGGGGCCGGCACAGATACGCAGTATTTT. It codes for CASSMKGAGTDTQYF.